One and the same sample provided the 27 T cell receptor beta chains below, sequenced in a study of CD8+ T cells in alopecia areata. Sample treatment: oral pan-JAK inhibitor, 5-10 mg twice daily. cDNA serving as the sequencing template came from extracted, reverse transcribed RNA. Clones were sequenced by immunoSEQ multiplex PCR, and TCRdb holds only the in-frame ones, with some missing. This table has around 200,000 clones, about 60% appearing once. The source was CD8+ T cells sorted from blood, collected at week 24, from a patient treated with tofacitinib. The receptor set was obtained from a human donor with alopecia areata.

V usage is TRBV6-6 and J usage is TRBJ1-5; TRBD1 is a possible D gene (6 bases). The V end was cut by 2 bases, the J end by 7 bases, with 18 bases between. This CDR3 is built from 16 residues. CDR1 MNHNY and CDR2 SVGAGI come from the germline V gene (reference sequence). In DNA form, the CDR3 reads TGTGCCAGCAGTTACACAGACAGGAGGGGCTCGCAGCCCCAGCATTTT. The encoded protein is CASSYTDRRGSQPQHF.

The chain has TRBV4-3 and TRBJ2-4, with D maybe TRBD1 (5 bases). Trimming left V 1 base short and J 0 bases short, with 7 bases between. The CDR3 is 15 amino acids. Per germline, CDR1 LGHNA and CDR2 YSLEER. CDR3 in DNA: TGCGCCAGCAGCCAAGTTAGGGGAGCCAAAAACATTCAGTACTTC. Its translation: CASSQVRGAKNIQYF.

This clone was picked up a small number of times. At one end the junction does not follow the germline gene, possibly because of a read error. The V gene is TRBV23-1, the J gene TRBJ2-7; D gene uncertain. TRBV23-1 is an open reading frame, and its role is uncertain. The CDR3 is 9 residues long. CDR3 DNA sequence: TGCGCCAGCAGTAAGGGCAGTCCCTTC. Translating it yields CASSKGSPF.

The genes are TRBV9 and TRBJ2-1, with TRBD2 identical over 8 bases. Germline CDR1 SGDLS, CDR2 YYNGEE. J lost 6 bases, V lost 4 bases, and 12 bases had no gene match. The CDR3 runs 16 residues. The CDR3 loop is CASSPTFGGAPNEQFF. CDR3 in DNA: TGTGCCAGCAGCCCGACCTTCGGGGGGGCGCCCAATGAGCAGTTCTTC.

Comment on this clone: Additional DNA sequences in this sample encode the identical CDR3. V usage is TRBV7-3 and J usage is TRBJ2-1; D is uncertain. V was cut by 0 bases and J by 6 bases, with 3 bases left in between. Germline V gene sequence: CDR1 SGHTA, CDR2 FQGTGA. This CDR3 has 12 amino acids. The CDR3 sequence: CASSLTGNEQFF. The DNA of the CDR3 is TGTGCCAGCAGCTTAACCGGCAATGAGCAGTTCTTC.

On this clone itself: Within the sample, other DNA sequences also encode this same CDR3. The CDR3 region has the DNA TGCAGCGTTGAAGATCGAGGGGGTGGCACAGATACGCAGTATTTT. Its translation: CSVEDRGGGTDTQYF. This chain joins TRBV29-1 and TRBJ2-3, with D possibly matching TRBD1 (6 bases). The V end was cut by 0 bases, the J end by 1 base, with 11 bases between. Germline loops: CDR1 SQVTM, CDR2 ANQGSEA. The CDR3 consists of 15 residues.

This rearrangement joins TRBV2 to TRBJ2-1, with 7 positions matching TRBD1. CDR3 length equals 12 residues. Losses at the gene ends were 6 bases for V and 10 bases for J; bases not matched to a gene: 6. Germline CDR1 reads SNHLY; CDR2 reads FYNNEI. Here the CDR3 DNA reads TGTGCCAGCAGCGCCGGGACAGCGGAGCAGTTCTTC. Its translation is CASSAGTAEQFF.

CDR3 nucleotide sequence: TGTGCCAGCAGCTTGGGGGCCGGGACTAGCCGATCCTACGAGCAGTACTTC. Translated, it gives CASSLGAGTSRSYEQYF. The chain joins TRBV5-6 to TRBJ2-7; 9 bases map to TRBD2. J gave up 1 base and V 0 bases, and 8 bases lay outside the gene matches. The V gene's germline CDR1 is SGHDT and CDR2 YYEEEE. The CDR3 has 17 amino acids.

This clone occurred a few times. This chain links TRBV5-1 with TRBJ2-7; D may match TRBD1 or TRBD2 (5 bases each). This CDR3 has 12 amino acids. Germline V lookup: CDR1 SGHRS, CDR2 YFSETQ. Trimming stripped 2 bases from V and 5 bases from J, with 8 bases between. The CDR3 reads CASSFSGHEQYF. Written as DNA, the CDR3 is TGCGCCAGCAGCTTTTCGGGGCACGAGCAGTACTTC.

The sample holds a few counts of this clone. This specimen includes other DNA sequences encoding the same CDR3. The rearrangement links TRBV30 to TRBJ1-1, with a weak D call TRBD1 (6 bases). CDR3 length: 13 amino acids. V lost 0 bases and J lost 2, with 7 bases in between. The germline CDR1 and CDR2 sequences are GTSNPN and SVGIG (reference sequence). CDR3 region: CAWSVQGNTEAFF. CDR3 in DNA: TGTGCCTGGAGTGTACAGGGTAACACTGAAGCTTTCTTT.

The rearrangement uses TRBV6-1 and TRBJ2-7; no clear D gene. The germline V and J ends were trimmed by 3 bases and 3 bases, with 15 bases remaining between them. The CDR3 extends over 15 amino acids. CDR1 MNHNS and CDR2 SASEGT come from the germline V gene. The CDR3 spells CASSDSFGPVYEQYF. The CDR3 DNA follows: TGTGCCAGCAGTGATTCCTTTGGGCCAGTCTACGAGCAGTACTTC.

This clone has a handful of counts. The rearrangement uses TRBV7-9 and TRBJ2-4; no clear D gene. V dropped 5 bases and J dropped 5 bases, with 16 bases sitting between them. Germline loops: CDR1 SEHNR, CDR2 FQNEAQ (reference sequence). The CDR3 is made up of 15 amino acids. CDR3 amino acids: CASSLRSNKENIQYF. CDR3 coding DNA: TGTGCCAGCAGCCTAAGGTCCAACAAGGAAAACATTCAGTACTTC.

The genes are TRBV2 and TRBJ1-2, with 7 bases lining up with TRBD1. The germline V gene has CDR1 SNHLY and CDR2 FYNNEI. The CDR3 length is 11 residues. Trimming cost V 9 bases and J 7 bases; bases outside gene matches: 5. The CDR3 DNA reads TGTGCCAGTAACCCAGGGGGTGGCTACACCTTC. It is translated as CASNPGGGYTF.

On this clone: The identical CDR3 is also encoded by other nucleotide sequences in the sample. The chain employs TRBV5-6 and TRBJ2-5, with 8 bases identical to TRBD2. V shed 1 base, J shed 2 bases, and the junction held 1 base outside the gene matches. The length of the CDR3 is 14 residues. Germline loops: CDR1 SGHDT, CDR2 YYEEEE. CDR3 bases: TGTGCCAGCAGCTTGTCGGGAGGGCAAGAGACCCAGTACTTC. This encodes CASSLSGGQETQYF.

For the CDR3, the DNA is TGTGCCACCTCCGGGACAGCGGCTGGCTACACCTTC. This sequence encodes CATSGTAAGYTF. The chain has TRBV9 and TRBJ1-2, with 7 bases lining up with TRBD1. This CDR3 has 12 residues. V shed 9 bases and J 7 bases; nucleotides not matched to a gene: 9. Germline-derived CDR1 and CDR2 are SGDLS and YYNGEE. The full variable domain, in which reference TRBV9 and TRBJ1-2 provide the parts outside the CDR3, is DSGVTQTPKHLITATGQRVTLRCSPRSGDLSVYWYQQSLDQGLQFLIQYYNGEERAKGNILERFSAQQFPDLHSELNLSSLELGDSALYFCATSGTAAGYTFGSGTRLTVV.

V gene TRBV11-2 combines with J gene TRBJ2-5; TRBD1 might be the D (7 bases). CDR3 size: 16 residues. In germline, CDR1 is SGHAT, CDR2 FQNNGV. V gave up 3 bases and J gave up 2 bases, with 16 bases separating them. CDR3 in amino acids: CASSLFFGGQQETQYF. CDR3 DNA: TGTGCCAGCAGCTTGTTCTTCGGGGGACAGCAAGAGACCCAGTACTTC.

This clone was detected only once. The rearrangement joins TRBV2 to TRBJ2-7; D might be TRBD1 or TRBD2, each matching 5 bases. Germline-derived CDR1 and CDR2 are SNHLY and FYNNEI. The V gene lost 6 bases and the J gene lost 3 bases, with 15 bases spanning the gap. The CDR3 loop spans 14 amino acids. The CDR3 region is CASSRTRDDYEQYF. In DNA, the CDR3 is TGTGCCAGCAGCCGCACCAGGGACGACTACGAGCAGTACTTC.

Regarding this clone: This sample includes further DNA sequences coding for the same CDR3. CDR3 sequence reads: CSVEAGNEQYF. CDR3 sequence (DNA): TGCAGCGTTGAGGCGGGGAACGAGCAGTACTTC. The genes are TRBV29-1 and TRBJ2-7, with D possibly being TRBD2 (6 bases). The V gene lost 3 bases and the J gene lost 5 bases, with 8 bases spanning the gap. CDR3 length: 11 residues. The germline V gene encodes CDR1 SQVTM and CDR2 ANQGSEA.

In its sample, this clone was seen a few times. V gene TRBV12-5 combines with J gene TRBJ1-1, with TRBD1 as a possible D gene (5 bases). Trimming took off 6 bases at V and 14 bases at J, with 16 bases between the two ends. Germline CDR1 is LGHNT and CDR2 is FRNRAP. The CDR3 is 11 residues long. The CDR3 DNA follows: TGTGCTAGTGGAGAAAACAGGTCGGGCTTCTTT. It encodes CASGENRSGFF.

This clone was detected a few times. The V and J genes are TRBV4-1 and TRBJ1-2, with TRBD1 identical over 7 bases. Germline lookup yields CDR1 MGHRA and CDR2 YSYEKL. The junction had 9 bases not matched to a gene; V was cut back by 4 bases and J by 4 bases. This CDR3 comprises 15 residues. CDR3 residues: CASSPNRGSGYGYTF. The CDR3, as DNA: TGCGCCAGCAGCCCGAACAGGGGAAGCGGCTATGGCTACACCTTC.

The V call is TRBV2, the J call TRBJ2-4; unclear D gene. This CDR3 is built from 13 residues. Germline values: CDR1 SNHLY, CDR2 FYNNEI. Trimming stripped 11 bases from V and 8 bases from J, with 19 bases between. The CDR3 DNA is TGTGCCGTGACGGACCCCCAGGCGCACATTCAGTACTTC. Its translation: CAVTDPQAHIQYF. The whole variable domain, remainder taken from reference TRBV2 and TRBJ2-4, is EPEVTQTPSHQVTQMGQEVILRCVPISNHLYFYWYRQILGQKVEFLVSFYNNEISEKSEIFDDQFSVERPDGSNFTLKIRSTKLEDSAMYFCAVTDPQAHIQYFGAGTRLSVL.

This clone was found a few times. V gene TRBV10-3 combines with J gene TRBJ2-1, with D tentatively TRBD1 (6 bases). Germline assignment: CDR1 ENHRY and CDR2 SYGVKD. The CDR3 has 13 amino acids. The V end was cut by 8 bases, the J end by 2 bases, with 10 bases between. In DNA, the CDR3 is TGTGCCATCGGGGGCCGTGCCTACAATGAGCAGTTCTTC. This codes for CAIGGRAYNEQFF.

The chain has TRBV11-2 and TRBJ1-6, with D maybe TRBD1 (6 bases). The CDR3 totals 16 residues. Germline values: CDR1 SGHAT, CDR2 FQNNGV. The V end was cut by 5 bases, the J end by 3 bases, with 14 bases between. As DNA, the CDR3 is TGTGCCAGCAGCCTCCGGGGAGGGGGCTATAATTCACCCCTCCACTTT. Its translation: CASSLRGGGYNSPLHF. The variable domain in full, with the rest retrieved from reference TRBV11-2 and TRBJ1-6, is EAGVAQSPRYKIIEKRQSVAFWCNPISGHATLYWYQQILGQGPKLLIQFQNNGVVDDSQLPKDRFSAERLKGVDSTLKIQPAKLEDSAVYLCASSLRGGGYNSPLHFGNGTRLTVT.

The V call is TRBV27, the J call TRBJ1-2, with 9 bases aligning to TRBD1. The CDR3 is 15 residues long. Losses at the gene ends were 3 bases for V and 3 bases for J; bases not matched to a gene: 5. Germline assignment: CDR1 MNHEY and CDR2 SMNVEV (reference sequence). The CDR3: CASSFGTGTDYGYTF. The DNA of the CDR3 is TGTGCCAGCAGTTTTGGGACAGGGACGGACTATGGCTACACCTTC.

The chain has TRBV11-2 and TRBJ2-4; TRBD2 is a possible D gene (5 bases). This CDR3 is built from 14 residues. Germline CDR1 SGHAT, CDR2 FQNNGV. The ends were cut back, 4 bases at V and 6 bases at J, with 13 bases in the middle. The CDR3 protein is CASSSFHGGNIQYF. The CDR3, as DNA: TGTGCCAGCAGCTCTTTCCACGGAGGAAACATTCAGTACTTC.

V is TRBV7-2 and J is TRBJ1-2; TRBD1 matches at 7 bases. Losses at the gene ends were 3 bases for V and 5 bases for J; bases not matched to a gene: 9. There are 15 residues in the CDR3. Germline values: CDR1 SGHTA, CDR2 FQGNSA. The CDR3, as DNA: TGTGCCAGCAGCTTCGGACAGGCAATAGATTATGGCTACACCTTC. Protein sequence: CASSFGQAIDYGYTF.

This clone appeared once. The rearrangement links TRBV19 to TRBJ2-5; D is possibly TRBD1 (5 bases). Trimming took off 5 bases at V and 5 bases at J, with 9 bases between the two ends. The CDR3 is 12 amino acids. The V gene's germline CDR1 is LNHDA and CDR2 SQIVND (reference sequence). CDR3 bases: TGTGCCAGTAGTCTCAACAGGGAGACCCAGTACTTC. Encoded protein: CASSLNRETQYF.